This T cell receptor beta chain is from a study of cytomegalovirus exposure and HLA in healthy donors (dated by TCRdb to the late 2010s). Looking at the study overall: The 650 to 800 repertoires of the first cohort and the roughly 110 validation repertoires were produced on the same platform, according to a later analysis. The aim of the study was to test whether cataloging public T cell receptors could identify signatures of past pathogen exposure. High-throughput TCR immunosequencing, statistical association of individual TCRs with disease status, and machine learning were combined to predict cytomegalovirus infection status. Along with the approximately 700-subject first cohort, a separate validation cohort of some 130 different subjects was used. Here is what the overall study found, with its caveats: A later analysis found that TCRs clustered in the first cohort also tended to co-occur in the 120 or so validation repertoires, with approximately 95% of cluster scores above 0. A few of the identified cytomegalovirus-associated TCR beta chains were confirmed in vitro to be specific for cytomegalovirus antigens. It was suggested by the authors that the approach could potentially be generalized to other disease states and immunological phenotypes. A later analysis had no HLA typing for the validation cohort, so co-occurrence there was scored across all 110 or so repertoires. Most TCR sequences were observed very rarely across donors, whereas some public TCRs were present in many individuals. A total of 150 or so TCR beta chains were listed by the study as associated with cytomegalovirus. The classifier was reported to diagnose cytomegalovirus status with high specificity and sensitivity in both the original cohort and the validation cohort.

The library was obtained by the immunoSEQ multiplex PCR assay. Processing in the source paper ran as follows. To diagnose cytomegalovirus status from the catalog of TCR beta chain sequences, a statistical classification framework was built. The immuneACCESS repertoire file appears here via TCRdb, limited to in-frame rearrangements. These files lack a portion of the clones; in checked studies, under half of the deficit traces to unresolved V genes, and the cause of the others is not known. The V and J calls and clone size are taken from that table; D and trimming were inferred from the DNA. This sample is represented by nearly 110,000 clones; 88% of them were singletons. In total, the top ten clones hold about 2% of the sample. The CDR3 contains 11 residues, cysteine and phenylalanine counted. CDR3 DNA only is kept here, 33 bases in frame from base 1. V was cut back by 5 bases and J by 5 bases, leaving a gap of 4 bases between them. As encoded in the germline V gene (reference sequence), CDR1 is LNHDA while CDR2 is SQIVND.

This clone was detected only once. The specificity of this receptor is unknown. One base away there is no much larger clone; base qualities are not given. The donors belonged to the validation cohort of approximately 130 subjects, which was separate from the roughly 670-subject first cohort. The rearranged segments are TRBV19 and TRBJ1-3; no D segment can be confidently identified. The source of this sequence is a woman aged 18-29 years in good health and CMV-seropositive. Source material: PBMCs. CDR3 reads: CASSYRNTIYF. The DNA sequence reads TGTGCCAGTAGTTATCGAAACACCATATATTTT.